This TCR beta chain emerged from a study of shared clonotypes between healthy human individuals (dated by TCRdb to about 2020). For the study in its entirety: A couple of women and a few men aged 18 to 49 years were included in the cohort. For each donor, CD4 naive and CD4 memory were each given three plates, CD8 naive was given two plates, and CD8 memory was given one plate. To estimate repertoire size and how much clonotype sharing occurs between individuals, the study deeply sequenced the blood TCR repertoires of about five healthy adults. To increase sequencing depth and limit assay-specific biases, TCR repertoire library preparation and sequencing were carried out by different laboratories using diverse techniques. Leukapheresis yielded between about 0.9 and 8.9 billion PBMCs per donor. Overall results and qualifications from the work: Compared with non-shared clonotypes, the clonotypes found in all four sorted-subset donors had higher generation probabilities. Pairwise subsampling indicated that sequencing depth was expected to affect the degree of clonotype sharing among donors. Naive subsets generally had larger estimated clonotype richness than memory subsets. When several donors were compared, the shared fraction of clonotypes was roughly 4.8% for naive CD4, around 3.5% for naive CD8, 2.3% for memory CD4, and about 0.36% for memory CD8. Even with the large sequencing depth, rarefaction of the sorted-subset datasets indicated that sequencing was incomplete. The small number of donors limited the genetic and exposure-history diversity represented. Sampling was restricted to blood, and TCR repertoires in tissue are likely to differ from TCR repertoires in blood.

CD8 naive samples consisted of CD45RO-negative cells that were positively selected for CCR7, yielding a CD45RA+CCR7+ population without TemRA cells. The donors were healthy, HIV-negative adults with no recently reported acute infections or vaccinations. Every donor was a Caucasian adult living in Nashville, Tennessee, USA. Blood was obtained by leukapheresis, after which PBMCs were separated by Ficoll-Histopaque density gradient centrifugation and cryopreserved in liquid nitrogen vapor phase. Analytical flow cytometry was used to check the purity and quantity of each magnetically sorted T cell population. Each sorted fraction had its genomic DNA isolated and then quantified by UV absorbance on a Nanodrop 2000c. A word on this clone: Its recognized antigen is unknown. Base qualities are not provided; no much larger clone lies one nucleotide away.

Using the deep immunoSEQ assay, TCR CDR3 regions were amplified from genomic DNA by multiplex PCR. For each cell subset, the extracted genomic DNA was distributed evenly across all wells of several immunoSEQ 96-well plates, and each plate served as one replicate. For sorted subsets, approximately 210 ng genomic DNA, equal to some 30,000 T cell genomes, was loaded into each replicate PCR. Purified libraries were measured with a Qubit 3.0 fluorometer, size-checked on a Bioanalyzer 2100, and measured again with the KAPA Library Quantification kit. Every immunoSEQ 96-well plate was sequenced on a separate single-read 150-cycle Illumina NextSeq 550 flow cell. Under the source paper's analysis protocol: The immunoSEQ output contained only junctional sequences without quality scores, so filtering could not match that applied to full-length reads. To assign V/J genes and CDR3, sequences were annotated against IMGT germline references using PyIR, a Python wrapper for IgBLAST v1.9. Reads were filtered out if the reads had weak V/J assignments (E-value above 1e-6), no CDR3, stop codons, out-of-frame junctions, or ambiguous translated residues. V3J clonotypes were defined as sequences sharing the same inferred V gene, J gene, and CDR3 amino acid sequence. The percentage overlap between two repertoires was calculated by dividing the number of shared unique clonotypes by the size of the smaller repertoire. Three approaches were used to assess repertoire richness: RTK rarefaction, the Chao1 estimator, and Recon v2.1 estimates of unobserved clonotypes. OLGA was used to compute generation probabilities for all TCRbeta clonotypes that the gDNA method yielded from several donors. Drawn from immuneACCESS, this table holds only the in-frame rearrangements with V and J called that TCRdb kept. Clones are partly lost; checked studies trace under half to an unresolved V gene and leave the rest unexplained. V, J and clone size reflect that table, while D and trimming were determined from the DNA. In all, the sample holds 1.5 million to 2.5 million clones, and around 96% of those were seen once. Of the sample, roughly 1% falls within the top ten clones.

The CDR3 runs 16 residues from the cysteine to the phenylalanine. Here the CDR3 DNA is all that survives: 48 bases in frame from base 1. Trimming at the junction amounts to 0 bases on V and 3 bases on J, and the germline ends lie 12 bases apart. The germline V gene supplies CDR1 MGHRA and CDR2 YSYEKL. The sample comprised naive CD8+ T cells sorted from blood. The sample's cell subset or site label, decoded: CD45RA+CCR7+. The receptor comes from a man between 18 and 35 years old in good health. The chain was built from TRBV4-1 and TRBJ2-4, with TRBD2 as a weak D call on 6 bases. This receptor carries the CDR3 CASSQDPPGVKNIQYF. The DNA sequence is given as TGCGCCAGCAGCCAAGATCCACCGGGAGTCAAAAACATTCAGTACTTC.